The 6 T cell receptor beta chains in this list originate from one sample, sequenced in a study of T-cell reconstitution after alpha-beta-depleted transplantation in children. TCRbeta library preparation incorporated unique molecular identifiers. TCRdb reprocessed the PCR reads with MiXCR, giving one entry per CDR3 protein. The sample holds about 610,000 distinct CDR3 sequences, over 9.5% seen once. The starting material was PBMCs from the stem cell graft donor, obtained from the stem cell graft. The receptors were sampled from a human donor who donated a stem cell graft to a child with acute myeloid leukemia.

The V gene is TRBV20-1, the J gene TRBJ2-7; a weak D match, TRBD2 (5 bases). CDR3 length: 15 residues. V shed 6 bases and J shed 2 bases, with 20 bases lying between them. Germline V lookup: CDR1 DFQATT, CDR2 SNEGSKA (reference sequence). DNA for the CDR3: TGCAGTGCCCCCGAGGAAGGGAGAGGACCCTACGAGCAGTACTTC. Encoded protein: CSAPEEGRGPYEQYF.

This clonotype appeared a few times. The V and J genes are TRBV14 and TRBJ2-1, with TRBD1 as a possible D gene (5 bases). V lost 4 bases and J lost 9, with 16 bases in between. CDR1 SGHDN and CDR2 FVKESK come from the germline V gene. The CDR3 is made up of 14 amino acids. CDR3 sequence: CASSPRTRWGEQFF. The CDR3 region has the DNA TGTGCCAGCAGCCCCCGGACACGGTGGGGTGAGCAGTTCTTC. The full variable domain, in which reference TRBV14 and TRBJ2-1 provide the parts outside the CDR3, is EAGVTQFPSHSVIEKGQTVTLRCDPISGHDNLYWYRRVMGKEIKFLLHFVKESKQDESGMPNNRFLAERTGGTYSTLKVQPAELEDSGVYFCASSPRTRWGEQFFGPGTRLTVL.

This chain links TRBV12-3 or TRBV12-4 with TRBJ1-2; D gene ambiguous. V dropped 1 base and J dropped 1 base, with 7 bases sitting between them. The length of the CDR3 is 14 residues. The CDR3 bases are TGTGCCAGCAGTTTAGTCGGGGTTAACTATGGCTACACCTTC. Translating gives CASSLVGVNYGYTF.

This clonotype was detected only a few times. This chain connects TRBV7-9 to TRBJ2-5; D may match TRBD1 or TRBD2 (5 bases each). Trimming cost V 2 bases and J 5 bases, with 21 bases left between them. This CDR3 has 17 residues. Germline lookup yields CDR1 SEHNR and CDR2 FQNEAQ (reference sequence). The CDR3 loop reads CASSLTTRTRGRETQYF. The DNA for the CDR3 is TGTGCCAGCAGCTTAACAACCAGGACACGGGGCCGGGAGACCCAGTACTTC.

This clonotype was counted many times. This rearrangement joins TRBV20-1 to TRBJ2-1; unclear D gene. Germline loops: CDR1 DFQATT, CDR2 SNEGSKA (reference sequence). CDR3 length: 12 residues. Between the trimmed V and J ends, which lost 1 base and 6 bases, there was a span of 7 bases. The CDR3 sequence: CSARGAVNEQFF. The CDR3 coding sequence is TGCAGTGCTAGAGGGGCCGTCAATGAGCAGTTCTTC.

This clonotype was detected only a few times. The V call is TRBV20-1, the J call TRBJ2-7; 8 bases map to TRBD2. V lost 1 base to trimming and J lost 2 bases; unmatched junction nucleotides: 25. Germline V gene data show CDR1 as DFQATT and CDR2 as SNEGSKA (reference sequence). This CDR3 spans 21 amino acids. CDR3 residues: CSARVIMATSVRVVVPYEQYF. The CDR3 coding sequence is TGCAGTGCTAGAGTGATAATGGCGACTAGCGTCAGAGTGGTTGTCCCCTACGAGCAGTACTTC.